Sequencing of this TCR beta chain was carried out in a study of T cells in localized non-small cell lung cancer. Method: immunoSEQ multiplex PCR; TCRdb's copy keeps in-frame clones and lacks some. The sample has roughly 7,800 clones, under 95% seen once. Concerning this clone itself: Its antigen is not known.

Notes on the study in general: Across samples, adjacent lung featured a median 57 of the top 100 tumor clones. Adjacent uninvolved lung had the highest clonality, suggesting focused antigen responses. Elevated circulating T cell density in blood was associated with longer overall survival.

Trimming removed 5 bases from V and 2 bases from J; junction bases left unmatched: 5. CDR1 and CDR2 (germline): SGHTA, FQGNSA. CDR3 length: 15 residues. This chain uses TRBV7-2 with TRBJ1-2; 10 positions match TRBD1. The sequencing here drew on peripheral blood, taken before any cancer treatment. This TCR derives from a woman aged 35 to 69 with stage I lung adenocarcinoma. CDR3 nucleotides: TGTGCCAGCAGCCCGGGACAGGGGACGAACTATGGCTACACCTTC. Amino acid sequence: CASSPGQGTNYGYTF.